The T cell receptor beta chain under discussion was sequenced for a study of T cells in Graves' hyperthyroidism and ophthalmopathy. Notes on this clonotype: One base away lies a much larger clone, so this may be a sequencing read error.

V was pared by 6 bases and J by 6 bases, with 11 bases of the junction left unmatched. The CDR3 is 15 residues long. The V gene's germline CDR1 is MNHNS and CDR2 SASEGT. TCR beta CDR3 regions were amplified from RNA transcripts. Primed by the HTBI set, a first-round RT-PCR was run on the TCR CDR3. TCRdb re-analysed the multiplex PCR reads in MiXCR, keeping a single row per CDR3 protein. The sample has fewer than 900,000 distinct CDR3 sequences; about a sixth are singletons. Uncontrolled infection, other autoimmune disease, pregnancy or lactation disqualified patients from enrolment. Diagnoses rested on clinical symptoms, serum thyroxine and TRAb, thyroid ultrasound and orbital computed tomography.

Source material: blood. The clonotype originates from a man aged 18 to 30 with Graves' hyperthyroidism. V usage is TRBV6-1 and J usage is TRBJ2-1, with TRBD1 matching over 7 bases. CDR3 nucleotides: TGTGCCAGCAGACCCATCCCGGGACAGCGCAATGAGCAGTTCTTC. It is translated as CASRPIPGQRNEQFF.